These T cell receptor beta chains were read from a single sample in a study of T cells and copy number aberrations in small-cell lung cancer. Clones were sequenced by immunoSEQ multiplex PCR, and TCRdb holds only the in-frame ones, with some missing. The repertoire has about 6,600 clones, around 77% of them found once; the top ten carry approximately 10%. The sequenced sample was normal tissue next to the tumor. All receptors derive from a woman between 65 and 79 years old with small cell lung cancer. Some clones in this sample may be carry-over from other donors' samples. The conserved cysteine and the conserved F or W are not part of the CDR3 here.

v_call: TRBV29-1
cdr3_length: 12
j_call: TRBJ2-3
cdr3_aa: SVAFGLGTDTQY

v_call: TRBV6-1
cdr3_length: 13
j_call: TRBJ1-2
cdr3_aa: ASSEAPTALEGYT

v_call: TRBV7-9
cdr3_length: 14
j_call: TRBJ1-1
cdr3_aa: ASSGAGNSLNTEAF

v_call: TRBV5-5
cdr3_length: 13
j_call: TRBJ1-2
cdr3_aa: ASSLDWAINYGYT

v_call: TRBV4-1
cdr3_length: 11
j_call: TRBJ1-1
cdr3_aa: ASSQTGSGEAF

v_call: TRBV5-4
cdr3_length: 12
j_call: TRBJ2-7
cdr3_aa: ASSSRDGPREQY

v_call: TRBV5-6
cdr3_length: 13
j_call: TRBJ2-1
cdr3_aa: ASSFGPSGFNEQF

v_call: TRBV7-8
cdr3_length: 11
j_call: TRBJ2-1
cdr3_aa: ASSLRQRNEQF

v_call: TRBV7-9
cdr3_length: 11
j_call: TRBJ1-1
cdr3_aa: ASGEGADQGLF

v_call: TRBV6-1
cdr3_length: 11
j_call: TRBJ1-5
cdr3_aa: ASRTGEGQPQH

v_call: TRBV30
cdr3_length: 12
j_call: TRBJ2-1
cdr3_aa: AWSVTTVADEQF

v_call: TRBV5-5
cdr3_length: 13
j_call: TRBJ2-3
cdr3_aa: ASSLGGSGRGTQY

v_call: TRBV6-6
cdr3_length: 10
j_call: TRBJ2-1
cdr3_aa: ASSYSGGEQF

v_call: TRBV18
cdr3_length: 14
j_call: TRBJ2-7
cdr3_aa: ASSPRTGQGFSEQY

v_call: TRBV7-3
cdr3_length: 10
j_call: TRBJ2-2
cdr3_aa: ASSLDTGELF

v_call: TRBV19
cdr3_length: 14
j_call: TRBJ2-5
cdr3_aa: ASSPGGLAAQETQY

v_call: TRBV5-1
cdr3_length: 15
j_call: TRBJ2-3
cdr3_aa: ASSLGSAGPPPDTQY

v_call: TRBV5-1
cdr3_length: 12
j_call: TRBJ2-1
cdr3_aa: ASLGGAYTDEQF

v_call: TRBV6-5
cdr3_length: 14
j_call: TRBJ1-1
cdr3_aa: ASSYSNRQVVAEAF

v_call: TRBV28
cdr3_length: 14
j_call: TRBJ2-5
cdr3_aa: ASSTSGGGWRETQY

v_call: TRBV21-1
cdr3_length: 9
j_call: TRBJ1-5
cdr3_aa: ASSPPWPQH

v_call: TRBV15
cdr3_length: 13
j_call: TRBJ1-3
cdr3_aa: ATSRDVDAGNTIY

v_call: TRBV6-1
cdr3_length: 13
j_call: TRBJ1-4
cdr3_aa: ASIPPGNLNEKLF

v_call: TRBV28
cdr3_length: 16
j_call: TRBJ1-5
cdr3_aa: ASSQTGTGRTINQPQH

v_call: TRBV29-1
cdr3_length: 11
j_call: TRBJ2-5
cdr3_aa: SVLTSGQETQY

v_call: TRBV28
cdr3_length: 11
j_call: TRBJ2-5
cdr3_aa: ASSFVKLQTQY

v_call: TRBV19
cdr3_length: 12
j_call: TRBJ2-7
cdr3_aa: ASSFAGTGDEQY

v_call: TRBV7-9
cdr3_length: 10
j_call: TRBJ1-2
cdr3_aa: ASSSTGYGYT